This T cell receptor beta chain was identified in a study of T cells in Graves' hyperthyroidism and ophthalmopathy. For this clonotype: Its antigen is currently unknown.

Study conclusions and caveats: Blood samples included most of the expanded thyroid clonotypes exceeding 0.001. Ophthalmopathy cases were set apart from stable hyperthyroidism by a 13 V-J model. Model output signaled ophthalmopathy a median roughly 6 months ahead of onset.

Clinicians diagnosed patients from clinical symptoms, serum thyroxine and TRAb, thyroid ultrasound and orbital computed tomography. Amplified regions were TCR beta CDR3 sequences from RNA transcripts. The study used the HTBI primer set for a first-round RT-PCR of the TCR CDR3. MiXCR, run by TCRdb on the multiplex PCR reads, gives a single entry per CDR3 protein. This sample has around 600,000 distinct CDR3 sequences, with 45% found just once. CDR3 length equals 14 residues. Germline CDR1 reads SEHNR; CDR2 reads FQNEAQ (reference sequence). Trimming pared 3 bases from V and 5 bases from J, leaving 8 bases between.

Sample: peripheral blood or thyroid tissue (not recorded which). The chain recombines TRBV7-9 with TRBJ1-6; D is unclear. This sequence originates from an adult man with Graves' disease, either hyperthyroidism or ophthalmopathy (not recorded which). CDR3 sequence reads: CASSLSQHNSPLHF. The CDR3 coding sequence is TGTGCCAGCAGCTTGAGTCAGCATAATTCACCCCTCCACTTT. Filled out from reference TRBV7-9 and TRBJ1-6, the complete variable domain reads DTGVSQNPRHKITKRGQNVTFRCDPISEHNRLYWYRQTLGQGPEFLTYFQNEAQLEKSRLLSDRFSAERPKGSFSTLEIQRTEQGDSAMYLCASSLSQHNSPLHFGNGTRLTVT.